This entry features one T cell receptor (beta chain) sequence. Its antigen is undetermined. This record belongs to a study of a mutant IDH1 vaccine in newly diagnosed glioma. Indicated time point: week 35, safety follow-up. In the vaccine, a single dose held 300 ug of the mutant IDH1 20-mer peptide, along with topical imiquimod. The V segment lost 2 bases and the J segment 2 bases; nucleotides outside the gene matches: 4. CDR3 length equals 16 residues. The germline V gene encodes CDR1 MNHEY and CDR2 SVGAGI. TCRdb keeps only in-frame clones here, not all; method: immunoSEQ multiplex PCR. The table records 50,000 to 70,000 clones, roughly 71% of them present only once.

This sample comprised PBMCs, obtained from a glioma patient whose treatment included an IDH1 peptide vaccine. The chain is built from TRBV6-5 and TRBJ2-1; 9 bases map to TRBD1. This clonotype was sampled from a man aged 45 to 65 with glioma. CDR3 in DNA: TGTGCCAGCAGTTACCCGACAGGGGGAACCTACAATGAGCAGTTCTTC. Its translation: CASSYPTGGTYNEQFF.